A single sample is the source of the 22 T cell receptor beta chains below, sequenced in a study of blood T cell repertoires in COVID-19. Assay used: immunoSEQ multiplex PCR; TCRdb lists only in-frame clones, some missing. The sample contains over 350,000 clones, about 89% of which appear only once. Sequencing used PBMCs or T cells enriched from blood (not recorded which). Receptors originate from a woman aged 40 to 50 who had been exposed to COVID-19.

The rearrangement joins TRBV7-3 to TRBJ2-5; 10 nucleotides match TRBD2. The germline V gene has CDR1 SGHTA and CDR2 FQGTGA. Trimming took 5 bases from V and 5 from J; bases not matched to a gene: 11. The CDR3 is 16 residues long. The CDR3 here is CASSRQLAGNKETQYF. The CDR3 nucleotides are TGTGCCAGCAGCCGTCAACTAGCGGGGAATAAGGAGACCCAGTACTTC.

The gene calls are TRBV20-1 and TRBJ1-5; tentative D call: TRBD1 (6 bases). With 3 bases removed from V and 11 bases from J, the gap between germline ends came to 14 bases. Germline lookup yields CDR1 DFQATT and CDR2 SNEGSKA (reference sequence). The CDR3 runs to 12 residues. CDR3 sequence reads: CSASLQGRSQHF. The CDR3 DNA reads TGCAGTGCTAGTCTACAGGGTCGGTCCCAGCATTTT.

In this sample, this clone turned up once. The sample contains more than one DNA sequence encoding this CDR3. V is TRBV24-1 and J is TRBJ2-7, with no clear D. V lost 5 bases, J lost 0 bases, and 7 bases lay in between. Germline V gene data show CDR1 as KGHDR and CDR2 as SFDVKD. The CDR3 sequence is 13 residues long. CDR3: CATSGAGSYEQYF. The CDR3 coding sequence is TGTGCCACCAGTGGGGCAGGCTCCTACGAGCAGTACTTC.

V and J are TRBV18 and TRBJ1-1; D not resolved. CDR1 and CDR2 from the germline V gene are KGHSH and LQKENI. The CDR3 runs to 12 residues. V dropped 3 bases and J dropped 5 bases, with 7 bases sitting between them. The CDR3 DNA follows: TGTGCCAGCTCACCGGTGGAGACTGAAGCTTTCTTT. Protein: CASSPVETEAFF.

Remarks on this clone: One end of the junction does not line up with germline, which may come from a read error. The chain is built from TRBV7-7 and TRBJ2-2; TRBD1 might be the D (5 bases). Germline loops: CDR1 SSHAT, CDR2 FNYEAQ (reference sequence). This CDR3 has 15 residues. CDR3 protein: CASSQDPTVTGELFF. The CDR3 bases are TGTGCTAGCAGCCAAGACCCGACAGTCACCGGGGAGCTGTTTTTT.

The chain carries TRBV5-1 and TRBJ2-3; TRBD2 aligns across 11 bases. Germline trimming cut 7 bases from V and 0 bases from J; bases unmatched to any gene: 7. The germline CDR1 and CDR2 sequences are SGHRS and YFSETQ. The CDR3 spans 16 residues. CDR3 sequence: CASSGLAGASTDTQYF. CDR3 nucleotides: TGCGCCAGCTCCGGACTAGCGGGCGCTAGCACAGATACGCAGTATTTT.

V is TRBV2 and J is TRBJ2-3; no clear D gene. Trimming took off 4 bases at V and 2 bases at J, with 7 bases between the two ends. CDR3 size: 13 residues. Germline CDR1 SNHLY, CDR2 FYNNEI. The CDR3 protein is CASSVEDTDTQYF. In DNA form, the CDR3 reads TGTGCCAGCAGTGTAGAAGACACAGATACGCAGTATTTT.

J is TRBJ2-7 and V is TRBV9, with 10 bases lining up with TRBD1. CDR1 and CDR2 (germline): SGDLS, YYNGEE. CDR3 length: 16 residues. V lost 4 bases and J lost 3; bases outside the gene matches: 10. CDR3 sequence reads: CASSPSPRDRGYEQYF. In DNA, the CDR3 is TGTGCCAGCAGCCCATCCCCCCGGGACAGGGGCTACGAGCAGTACTTC.

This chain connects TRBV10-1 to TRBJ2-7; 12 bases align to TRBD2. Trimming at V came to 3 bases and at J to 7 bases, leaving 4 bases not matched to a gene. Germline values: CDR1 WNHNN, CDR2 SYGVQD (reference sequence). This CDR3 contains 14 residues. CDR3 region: CASSDRGTSGEQYF. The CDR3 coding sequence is TGCGCCAGCAGTGATCGAGGGACTAGCGGGGAGCAGTACTTC.

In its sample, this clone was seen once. For the CDR3, the DNA is TGCAGCGTTGCCGGGACACCCCTCTCCTACGAGCAGTACTTC. Translated, it gives CSVAGTPLSYEQYF. V gene TRBV29-1 combines with J gene TRBJ2-7, with D maybe TRBD1 (6 bases). The CDR3 has 14 amino acids. The V gene's germline CDR1 is SQVTM and CDR2 ANQGSEA. V was clipped by 4 bases and J by 0 bases, with 13 bases between them.

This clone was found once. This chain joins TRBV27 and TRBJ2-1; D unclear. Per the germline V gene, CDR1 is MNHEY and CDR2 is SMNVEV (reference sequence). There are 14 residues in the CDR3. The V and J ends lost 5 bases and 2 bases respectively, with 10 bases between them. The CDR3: CASSQVLPYNEQFF. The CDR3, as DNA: TGTGCCAGCAGTCAGGTATTACCCTACAATGAGCAGTTCTTC.

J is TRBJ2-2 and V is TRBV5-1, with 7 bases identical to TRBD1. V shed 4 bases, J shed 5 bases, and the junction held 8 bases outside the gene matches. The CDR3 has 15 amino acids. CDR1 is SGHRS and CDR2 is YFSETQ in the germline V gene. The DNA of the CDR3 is TGCGCCAGCAGCCTGGACAGGCCGAGGACCGGGGAGCTGTTTTTT. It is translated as CASSLDRPRTGELFF.

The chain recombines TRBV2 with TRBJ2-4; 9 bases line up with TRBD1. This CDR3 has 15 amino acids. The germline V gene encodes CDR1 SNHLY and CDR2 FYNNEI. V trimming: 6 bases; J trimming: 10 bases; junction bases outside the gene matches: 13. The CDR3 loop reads CASRGETGGNRIQYF. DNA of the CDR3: TGTGCCAGCAGGGGTGAGACAGGGGGAAATCGGATTCAGTACTTC.

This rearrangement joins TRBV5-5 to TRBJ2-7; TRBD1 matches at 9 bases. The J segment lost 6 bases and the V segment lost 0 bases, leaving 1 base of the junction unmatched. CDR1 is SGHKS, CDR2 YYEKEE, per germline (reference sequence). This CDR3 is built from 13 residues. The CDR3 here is CASSLETGGEQYF. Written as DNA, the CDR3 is TGTGCCAGCAGCTTGGAGACAGGGGGCGAGCAGTACTTC.

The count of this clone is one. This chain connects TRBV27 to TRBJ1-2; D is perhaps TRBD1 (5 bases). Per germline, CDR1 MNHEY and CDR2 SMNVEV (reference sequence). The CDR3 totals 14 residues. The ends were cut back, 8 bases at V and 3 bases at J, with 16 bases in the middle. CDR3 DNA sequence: TGTGCCAGCCACCCGCCAGGGAAGGACTATGGCTACACCTTC. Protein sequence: CASHPPGKDYGYTF.

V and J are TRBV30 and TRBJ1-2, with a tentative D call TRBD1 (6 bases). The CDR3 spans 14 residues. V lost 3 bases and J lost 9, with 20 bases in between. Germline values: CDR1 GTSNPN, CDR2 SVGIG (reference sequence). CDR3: CAWRRQGIPNSYTF. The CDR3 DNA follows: TGTGCCTGGAGACGCCAGGGGATTCCTAATAGCTACACCTTC.

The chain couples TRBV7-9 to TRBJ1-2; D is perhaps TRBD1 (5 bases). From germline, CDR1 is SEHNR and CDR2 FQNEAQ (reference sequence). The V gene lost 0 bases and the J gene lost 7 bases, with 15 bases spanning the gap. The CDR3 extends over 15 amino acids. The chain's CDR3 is CASSLAIPQGGGYTF. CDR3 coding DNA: TGTGCCAGCAGCTTAGCGATCCCCCAGGGCGGTGGCTACACCTTC.

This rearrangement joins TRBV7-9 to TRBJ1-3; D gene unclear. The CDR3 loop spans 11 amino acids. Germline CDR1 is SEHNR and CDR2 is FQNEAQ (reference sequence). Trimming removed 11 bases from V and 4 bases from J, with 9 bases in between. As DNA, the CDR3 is TGTGCCGGAGGAGGGGGAAACACCATATATTTT. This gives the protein CAGGGGNTIYF.

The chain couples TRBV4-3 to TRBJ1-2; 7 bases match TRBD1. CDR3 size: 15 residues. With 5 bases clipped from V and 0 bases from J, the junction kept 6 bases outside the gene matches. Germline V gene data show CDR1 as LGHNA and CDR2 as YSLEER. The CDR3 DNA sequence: TGCGCCAGCAGCGCAAACAGGGGACCTAACTATGGCTACACCTTC. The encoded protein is CASSANRGPNYGYTF.

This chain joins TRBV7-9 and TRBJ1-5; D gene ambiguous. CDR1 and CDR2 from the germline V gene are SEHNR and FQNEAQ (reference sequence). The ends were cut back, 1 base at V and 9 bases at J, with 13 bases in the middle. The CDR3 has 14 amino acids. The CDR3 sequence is CASSLGAGETPQHF. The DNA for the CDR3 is TGTGCCAGCAGCTTAGGTGCAGGCGAGACGCCCCAGCATTTT.

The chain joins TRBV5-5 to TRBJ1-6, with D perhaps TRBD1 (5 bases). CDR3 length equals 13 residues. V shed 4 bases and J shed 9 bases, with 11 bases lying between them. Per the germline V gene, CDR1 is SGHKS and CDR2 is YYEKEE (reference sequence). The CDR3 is CASSRDSGSPLHF. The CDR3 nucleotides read TGTGCCAGCAGCCGAGACAGTGGTTCACCCCTCCACTTT.

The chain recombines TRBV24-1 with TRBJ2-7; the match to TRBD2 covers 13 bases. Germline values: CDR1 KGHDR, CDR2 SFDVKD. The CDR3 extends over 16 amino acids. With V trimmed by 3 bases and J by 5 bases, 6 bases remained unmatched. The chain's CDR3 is CATSDSRTSGRDEQYF. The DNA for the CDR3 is TGTGCCACCAGTGATAGCAGGACTAGCGGGAGAGACGAGCAGTACTTC.